These 20 T cell receptor beta chains share one sample of origin, sequenced in a study of tumor-infiltrating lymphocytes in oesophageal squamous cell carcinoma. TCRdb re-derived calls from the PCR reads in MiXCR, one entry per CDR3 protein. The table lists roughly 20,000 distinct CDR3 sequences, 36% of them singletons, with 9.5% to 13% in the top ten. The sequenced sample consisted of esophageal tumor tissue. The receptors shown here come from a male donor with esophageal squamous cell carcinoma.

This rearrangement joins TRBV20-1 to TRBJ1-2; the D gene is possibly TRBD1 (6 bases). Germline lookup yields CDR1 DFQATT and CDR2 SNEGSKA (reference sequence). The CDR3 has 14 residues. Trimming stripped 0 bases from V and 6 bases from J, with 14 bases between. The CDR3 nucleotides are TGCAGTGCTAGAGATCGGACAGCAGAGGATGGCTACACCTTC. This codes for CSARDRTAEDGYTF.

By frequency in the sample, this clonotype is medium-sized. V is TRBV6-1 and J is TRBJ2-6, with D tentatively TRBD1 or TRBD2 (6 bases each). CDR1 MNHNS and CDR2 SASEGT come from the germline V gene. Between the trimmed V and J ends, which lost 8 bases and 0 bases, there was a span of 11 bases. The CDR3 sequence is 15 residues long. The CDR3 loop reads CASLGGSSGANVLTF. The CDR3, as DNA: TGTGCCAGCCTCGGGGGCAGCTCTGGGGCCAACGTCCTGACTTTC.

This clonotype was picked up many times. A read error may produce the germline difference seen at one junction end. CDR3 in DNA: TGCGCCAGCAGCGCCCGGACTAGCGGGATTCGAGAGCAGTTCTTC. Translated, it gives CASSARTSGIREQFF. This chain uses TRBV5-4 with TRBJ2-1; 12 bases map to TRBD2. Germline V gene data show CDR1 as SGHNT and CDR2 as YYREEE (reference sequence). The CDR3 is 15 residues long.

The chain has TRBV4-1 and TRBJ1-1; TRBD1 agrees at 8 bases. CDR3 length equals 15 residues. Trimming at V came to 2 bases and at J to 4 bases, leaving 6 bases not matched to a gene. CDR1 and CDR2 (germline): MGHRA, YSYEKL. As DNA, the CDR3 is TGCGCCAGCAGCCAATACAGGGGGGGAACCACTGAAGCTTTCTTT. It codes for CASSQYRGGTTEAFF.

In nucleotides, the CDR3 is TGTGCCAGCAGTTTATTATGGCAGCCCAATGAGCAGTTCTTC. Translating it yields CASSLLWQPNEQFF. The chain combines TRBV27 with TRBJ2-5; D is unclear. The J call may be incorrect, as the DNA end agrees better with TRBJ2-1. Germline V gene sequence: CDR1 MNHEY, CDR2 SMNVEV (reference sequence). The CDR3 runs to 14 residues.

At least ten counts were recorded for this clonotype. The chain employs TRBV11-2 and TRBJ2-7; tentatively, D is TRBD2 (5 bases). The germline V and J ends were trimmed by 5 bases and 4 bases, with 15 bases remaining between them. Germline V CDR1 and CDR2: SGHAT, FQNNGV. This CDR3 region has 14 residues. The CDR3 reads CASSTEGGQYEQYF. The CDR3 DNA follows: TGTGCCAGCAGCACAGAGGGTGGGCAGTACGAGCAGTACTTC.

The chain joins TRBV7-6 to TRBJ2-1; D is possibly TRBD2 (6 bases). The CDR3 has 15 residues. Germline CDR1 is SGHVS and CDR2 is FNYEAQ. V was shortened by 2 bases and J by 2 bases, with 10 bases between the two germline ends. The DNA of the CDR3 is TGTGCCAGCAGCTTAATGGAGGGGCCCTACAATGAGCAGTTCTTC. It encodes CASSLMEGPYNEQFF.

The chain employs TRBV3-1 and TRBJ2-1; the match to TRBD2 covers 9 bases. CDR1 LGHDT and CDR2 YNNKEL come from the germline V gene (reference sequence). This CDR3 region has 15 residues. V shed 6 bases, J shed 1 base, and the junction held 4 bases outside the gene matches. The CDR3 DNA follows: TGTGCCAGCAGTCGGGGACTAGCTTCCTACAATGAGCAGTTCTTC. Protein product: CASSRGLASYNEQFF.

This clonotype came up many times. The V gene is TRBV4-1, the J gene TRBJ2-1, with 8 bases aligning to TRBD1. Per the germline V gene, CDR1 is MGHRA and CDR2 is YSYEKL. Trimming cost V 2 bases and J 4 bases; bases outside gene matches: 10. The CDR3 is made up of 17 amino acids. CDR3 region: CASSQKGQGSVYNEQFF. The CDR3 nucleotides read TGCGCCAGCAGCCAAAAAGGACAGGGCTCTGTGTACAATGAGCAGTTCTTC.

This clonotype rates as medium-sized. This rearrangement joins TRBV6-1 to TRBJ2-5; TRBD1 aligns across 9 bases. CDR1 MNHNS and CDR2 SASEGT come from the germline V gene. The CDR3 consists of 18 residues. V gave up 7 bases and J gave up 5 bases; unmatched junction bases: 20. The CDR3 nucleotides are TGTGCCAGCATTAGAACCCTACGGGGACAGGGAGGGGTTGAGACCCAGTACTTC. As protein: CASIRTLRGQGGVETQYF.

The chain couples TRBV7-9 to TRBJ2-3; 9 bases agree with TRBD1. The last part of the DNA fits TRBJ2-1 better; the J call may be wrong. Germline CDR1 SEHNR, CDR2 FQNEAQ (reference sequence). The CDR3 contains 16 residues. The DNA for the CDR3 is TGTGCCAGCAGCTCACGACGACAGGGGGATAGGAATGAGCAGTTCTTC. Translated, it gives CASSSRRQGDRNEQFF.

The V and J genes are TRBV7-3 and TRBJ2-7; the D is unclear. V lost 2 bases and J 2 bases, leaving 4 bases between the germline ends. The CDR3 sequence is 12 residues long. Germline V gives CDR1 SGHTA, CDR2 FQGTGA. The CDR3 is CASSLRAYEQYF. The CDR3 bases are TGTGCCAGCAGCTTACGGGCCTACGAGCAGTACTTC.

With respect to this clonotype: A read error is likely, as this CDR3 ends without the conserved phenylalanine or tryptophan. Because the CDR3's place on the DNA is in doubt, the DNA is left out and the CDR3 is given as listed by TCRdb. The V call is TRBV24-1, the J call TRBJ2-7; the DNA was not compared with TRBD1, the D call given in the table. The V gene's germline CDR1 is KGHDR and CDR2 SFDVKD. The CDR3 region is 17 residues in length, termini included. The CDR3 protein is CATSDAGTGIGGYTFGS.

Many counts were recorded for this clonotype. The chain combines TRBV2 with TRBJ1-1; D is ambiguous. Germline-derived CDR1 and CDR2 are SNHLY and FYNNEI. This CDR3 has 13 residues. Deletions cut 7 bases from V and 3 bases from J, with 12 bases between. The CDR3 coding sequence is TGTGCCAGCACCCTAGGGTGGTACACTGAAGCTTTCTTT. It specifies CASTLGWYTEAFF.

The V and J genes are TRBV7-2 and TRBJ2-6; D perhaps matches TRBD1 (5 bases). Deletions cut 4 bases from V and 0 bases from J, with 16 bases between. The V gene's germline CDR1 is SGHTA and CDR2 FQGNSA. The CDR3 length is 18 residues. CDR3 loop: CASSYPFGHHSGANVLTF. The CDR3 bases are TGTGCCAGCAGCTACCCTTTTGGACACCACTCTGGGGCCAACGTCCTGACTTTC.

This clonotype was seen ten or more times. The V gene is TRBV28, the J gene TRBJ1-1; D remains ambiguous. CDR1 and CDR2 from the germline V gene are MDHEN and SYDVKM. Trimming shortened V by 7 bases and J by 8 bases, and 17 bases separated the two germline ends. This CDR3 has 13 amino acids. Here the CDR3 DNA reads TGTGCCAGCACCCAGGCCTCCCGACCCGAAGCTTTCTTT. Translating gives CASTQASRPEAFF. The full variable domain, in which reference TRBV28 and TRBJ1-1 provide the parts outside the CDR3, is DVKVTQSSRYLVKRTGEKVFLECVQDMDHENMFWYRQDPGLGLRLIYFSYDVKMKEKGDIPEGYSVSREKKERFSLILESASTNQTSMYLCASTQASRPEAFFGQGTRLTVV.

J is TRBJ2-5 and V is TRBV7-2, with D maybe TRBD1 (6 bases). CDR1 and CDR2 (germline): SGHTA, FQGNSA. The CDR3 covers 15 residues. The ends were cut back, 5 bases at V and 5 bases at J, with 18 bases in the middle. CDR3 coding DNA: TGTGCCAGCAGCCAATCCTCCGGGACATGGGAGACCCAGTACTTC. Translating it yields CASSQSSGTWETQYF.

The rearrangement links TRBV4-1 to TRBJ2-1; 8 positions agree with TRBD2. The end of the DNA aligns better with TRBJ2-7, so the J call may be wrong. Per the germline V gene, CDR1 is MGHRA and CDR2 is YSYEKL. The CDR3 runs 21 residues. CDR3 DNA sequence: TGCGCCAGCAGCCCGGGGTTAGCGGGACCTCGGGACTTCAGCTCCTACAATGAGCAGTACTTC. As protein: CASSPGLAGPRDFSSYNEQYF.

The chain joins TRBV19 to TRBJ1-4; 10 bases fit TRBD1. The CDR3 spans 16 residues. V was pared by 5 bases and J by 0 bases, with 3 bases of the junction left unmatched. Per the germline V gene, CDR1 is LNHDA and CDR2 is SQIVND (reference sequence). CDR3 nucleotide sequence: TGTGCCAGTAGTGGGACAGGGGTGGCAACTAATGAAAAACTGTTTTTT. Its translation is CASSGTGVATNEKLFF.

V gene TRBV7-8 combines with J gene TRBJ2-1; TRBD1 agrees at 9 bases. CDR3 length: 16 residues. Germline V gene data show CDR1 as SGHVS and CDR2 as FQNEAQ. J was trimmed by 4 bases and V by 1 base; bases with no gene match: 5. The CDR3 coding sequence is TGTGCCAGCAGCTTAGGCTGGGGACAGGGATACAATGAGCAGTTCTTC. It yields the protein CASSLGWGQGYNEQFF.